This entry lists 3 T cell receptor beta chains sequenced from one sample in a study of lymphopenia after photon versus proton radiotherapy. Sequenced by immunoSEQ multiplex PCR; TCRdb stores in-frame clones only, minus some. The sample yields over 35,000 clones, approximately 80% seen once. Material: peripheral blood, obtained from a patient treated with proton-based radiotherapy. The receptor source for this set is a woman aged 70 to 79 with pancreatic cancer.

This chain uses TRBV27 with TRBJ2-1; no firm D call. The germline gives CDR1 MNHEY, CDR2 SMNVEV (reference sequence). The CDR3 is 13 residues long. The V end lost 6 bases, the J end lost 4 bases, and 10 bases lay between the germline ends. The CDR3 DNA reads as TGTGCCAGCAGCCGGGCGGCGTACAATGAGCAGTTCTTC. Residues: CASSRAAYNEQFF.

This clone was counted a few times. CDR3 nucleotide sequence: TGTGCCAGCAGCTTCCCCGGACTACGTGCCGGGGCCAACGTCCTGACTTTC. It specifies CASSFPGLRAGANVLTF. The chain joins TRBV28 to TRBJ2-6, with D perhaps matching TRBD2 (6 bases). This CDR3 has 17 residues. Germline V gene sequence: CDR1 MDHEN, CDR2 SYDVKM. Trimming removed 6 bases at V and 4 bases at J, with 19 bases between.

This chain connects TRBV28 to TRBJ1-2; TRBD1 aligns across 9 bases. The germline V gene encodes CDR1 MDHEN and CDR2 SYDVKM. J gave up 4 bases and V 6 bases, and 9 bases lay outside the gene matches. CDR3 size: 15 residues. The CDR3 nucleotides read TGTGCCAGCAGATTACAGACAGGGGGTGGCTATGGCTACACCTTC. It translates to CASRLQTGGGYGYTF.